These T cell receptor beta chains were read from a single sample in a study of cytomegalovirus exposure and HLA in healthy donors. TCRdb keeps only in-frame clones here, not all; method: immunoSEQ multiplex PCR. The table records 200,000 to 250,000 clones, over 75% of them present only once. The sequencing input was PBMCs. The receptors come from a woman aged 18-29 years in good health and CMV-seropositive. Each CDR3 is given with its conserved first and last residue. Fields, in order: clone size, J gene, V gene, CDR3 length, CDR3 protein. Clone sizes are given selectively: once, few, many, or a class where the clone is expanded.

>-|TRBJ2-1|TRBV6-4|18
CASSDSIVSGSFYNEQFF
>-|TRBJ2-1|TRBV9|17
CASSPRPQSFSYNEQFF
>-|TRBJ1-3|TRBV30|13
CAWSVPAGNTIYF
>-|TRBJ2-1|TRBV7-2|15
CASSPESGSYNEQFF
>-|TRBJ1-2|TRBV5-1|15
CASSLTGVRAYGYTF
>-|TRBJ1-5|TRBV12-5|13
CASGLESNQPQHF
>-|TRBJ2-7|TRBV28|15
CASSPGLAGVIEQYF
>-|TRBJ1-1|TRBV6-1|15
CASSDAGTGKSEAFF
>-|TRBJ2-2|TRBV11-3|15
CASSLGRGNTGELFF
>-|TRBJ2-7|TRBV18|15
CASSPWDSYSYEQYF
>-|TRBJ2-7|TRBV28|18
CASNLRSGRRGPQYEQYF
>-|TRBJ1-2|TRBV27|14
CASSFSDRENGYTF
>-|TRBJ1-1|TRBV7-9|15
CASSLGGGVLNQAFF
>-|TRBJ2-1|TRBV18|15
CASSPPSVPYNEQFF
>-|TRBJ2-7|TRBV5-1|16
CASSLALATSSYEQYF
>-|TRBJ2-1|TRBV6-1|17
CASSEARGSHPYNEQFF
>-|TRBJ2-3|TRBV7-6|14
CASRGQGVPDTQYF
>-|TRBJ1-1|TRBV5-8|13
CASRVAGNTEAFF
>-|TRBJ2-2|TRBV11-2|19
CASSPPPRLAGGLTGELFF
>-|TRBJ1-1|TRBV7-2|13
CASSFWLNTEAFF
>few|TRBJ1-4|TRBV6-1|13
CASSGGQGEKLFF
>-|TRBJ2-7|TRBV27|16
CASSLSRLGGAYEQYF
>-|TRBJ2-4|TRBV14|17
CASSQGFGGPVQNIQYF
>-|TRBJ2-3|TRBV15|17
CATSRDPLSPSPDTQYF
>-|TRBJ1-1|TRBV18|16
CASSPYGGGVDTEAFF
>-|TRBJ1-1|TRBV27|13
CASSFRYRTEAFF
>-|TRBJ2-5|TRBV7-8|20
CASSPTHMTRGRGNRETQYF
>-|TRBJ2-7|TRBV7-9|15
CASSSPGQGVLEQYF
>-|TRBJ1-2|TRBV20-1|11
CSARQGYGYTF
>many|TRBJ1-2|TRBV28|13
CASNTGFAYGYTF
>once|TRBJ1-2|TRBV5-1|11
CASGGKYGYTF
>-|TRBJ1-2|TRBV10-1|15
CASSESAEDNYGYTF
>-|TRBJ2-5|TRBV19|13
CASRPSGAETQYF
>-|TRBJ2-7|TRBV5-6|15
CASSPDRGLTYEQYF
>once|TRBJ1-2|TRBV18|14
CASSPTGGNIGYTF
>-|TRBJ2-3|TRBV19|14
CASKVAGRTDTQYF
>-|TRBJ2-7|TRBV13|15
CASSSPGTGRHEQYF
>-|TRBJ2-2|TRBV19|14
CASRPAGNTGELFF
>once|TRBJ1-5|TRBV5-1|15
CASSLQGYSNQPQHF
>-|TRBJ2-5|TRBV5-8|14
CASSPGQGMETQYF
>-|TRBJ1-1|TRBV27|15
CATAYVQGIITEAFF